This entry describes one T cell receptor beta chain. Additional DNA sequences in this sample encode the identical CDR3. Assay: immunoSEQ multiplex PCR; the TCRdb copy retains only in-frame clones and omits some. The sample has 300,000 to 400,000 clones, around 87% seen once; the top ten hold around 6%. Trimming at V came to 2 bases and at J to 5 bases, leaving 5 bases not matched to a gene. The germline CDR1 and CDR2 sequences are KGHSH and LQKENI. This CDR3 region has 16 residues. This sample was taken from a study of blood T cell repertoires in COVID-19. Study as a whole: Donors in the United States, Italy and Spain gave samples during acute or convalescent COVID-19. T cells, B-cell-depleted T cells, or PBMCs supplied cDNA or gDNA.

V and J are TRBV18 and TRBJ2-2; 10 nucleotides match TRBD2. The source material was peripheral blood. This TCR came from a woman aged 45 to 65 with COVID-19, enrolled during active disease. CDR3 nucleotide sequence: TGTGCCAGCTCACCAACCTTAGCGGGAGGAACCGGGGAGCTGTTTTTT. This gives the protein CASSPTLAGGTGELFF.